These T cell receptor beta chains were read from a single sample in a study of blood T cells in healthy people across ages. From the 5' RACE reads, TCRdb called clonotypes with MiXCR, one entry per CDR3 protein. The profile shows hundreds of thousands of distinct CDR3 sequences, 20% to 30% of them singletons. These data were also filed under a second study, of T cells of mothers and their children.

The sample was blood. The receptors here all came from a boy between 5 and 17 years old in good health. CDR3s include the opening cysteine and the closing phenylalanine or tryptophan. A D gene is named only where the DNA matches it firmly. A row's size may be missing; if present it is once, few, many or a size class.

TRBV4-3	NA	TRBJ2-1	few	CASSQGTGPPIFF	TGCGCCAGCAGCCAAGGGACCGGGCCCCCGATTTTCTTC
TRBV5-6	NA	TRBJ1-6	NA	CASSLMGELNSPLHF	TGTGCCAGCAGCTTGATGGGAGAACTTAATTCACCCCTCCACTTT
TRBV6-2/TRBV6-3	NA	TRBJ2-5	many	CASSYGETQYF	TGTGCCAGCAGTTACGGGGAGACCCAGTACTTC
TRBV7-3	TRBD2	TRBJ2-3	few	CASSLTPVAGARTDTQYF	TGTGCCAGCAGCTTAACGCCGGTAGCGGGGGCTCGCACAGATACGCAGTATTTT
TRBV20-1	TRBD1	TRBJ1-2	few	CSARQLRGRFRKKRDYGYTF	TGCAGTGCTAGACAACTCAGGGGGCGGTTCCGGAAAAAAAGGGACTATGGCTACACCTTC
TRBV5-1	TRBD1	TRBJ2-7	NA	CASSLTVGTESSYEQYF	TGCGCCAGCAGCTTGACGGTGGGGACAGAGAGCTCCTACGAGCAGTACTTC
TRBV7-2	NA	TRBJ2-1	few	CASSLGAGYSSYNEQFF	TGTGCCAGCAGCTTAGGGGCAGGGTATTCCTCCTACAATGAGCAGTTCTTC
TRBV24-1	TRBD1	TRBJ2-3	NA	CATSDHRQGVDTQYF	TGTGCCACCAGTGACCACCGACAGGGGGTAGATACGCAGTATTTT
TRBV7-8	NA	TRBJ1-3	NA	CASSHGSPGNTIYF	TGTGCCAGCAGCCACGGCAGCCCTGGAAACACCATATATTTT
TRBV7-6	NA	TRBJ2-7	NA	CASSALGGPYEQYF	TGTGCCAGCAGCGCCCTTGGGGGGCCCTACGAGCAGTACTTC
TRBV7-2	NA	TRBJ2-5	few	CASSLPGRGMYF	TGTGCCAGCAGCTTACCCGGTAGGGGGATGTACTTC
TRBV6-2/TRBV6-3	TRBD2	TRBJ2-3	NA	CASSGGEATDTQYF	TGTGCCAGCTCGGGGGGGGAAGCCACAGATACGCAGTATTTT
TRBV10-3	TRBD2	TRBJ2-1	few	CAISESGSSGDNEQFF	TGTGCCATCAGTGAAAGCGGGAGTAGCGGGGACAATGAGCAGTTCTTC
TRBV10-3	NA	TRBJ2-5	few	CAISESSDMRTQYF	TGTGCCATCAGTGAGTCGTCGGACATGAGGACCCAGTACTTC
TRBV12-3/TRBV12-4	NA	TRBJ1-1	NA	CASSFAEQYTEAFF	TGTGCCAGCAGTTTCGCCGAGCAGTACACTGAAGCTTTCTTT
TRBV3-1	NA	TRBJ2-3	few	CASSPAGQRLDTQYF	TGTGCCAGCAGCCCAGCGGGCCAGCGGTTAGATACGCAGTATTTT
TRBV12-3/TRBV12-4	TRBD2	TRBJ2-5	few	CASSPNSGRAETQYF	TGTGCCAGCAGTCCCAATAGCGGGAGGGCAGAGACCCAGTACTTC
TRBV4-1	NA	TRBJ1-1	NA	CASSQDVELNTEAFF	TGCGCCAGCAGCCAAGATGTAGAGTTGAACACTGAAGCTTTCTTT
TRBV4-3	NA	TRBJ1-2	NA	CASSQDASYGYTF	TGCGCCAGCAGCCAAGATGCGAGTTATGGCTACACCTTC
TRBV12-3/TRBV12-4	NA	TRBJ2-7	few	CASSFQIYEQYF	TGTGCCAGCAGTTTCCAGATATACGAGCAGTACTTC
TRBV9	NA	TRBJ2-2	few	CASSVAPSAGGELFF	TGTGCCAGCAGCGTAGCTCCTAGCGCGGGCGGGGAGCTGTTTTTT
TRBV5-6	NA	TRBJ2-5	NA	CASRMGTRPETQYF	TGTGCCAGCAGGATGGGGACCCGGCCAGAGACCCAGTACTTC
TRBV7-2	NA	TRBJ2-2	few	CASSLISLSGGELFF	TGTGCCAGCAGCTTAATCTCGCTGTCTGGCGGGGAGCTGTTCTTT